A selection of T cell receptor beta chains follows, all from one sample in a study of blood T cells in healthy people across ages. TCRdb re-derived calls from the 5' RACE reads in MiXCR, one entry per CDR3 protein. The sample carries over a million distinct CDR3 sequences, 35% to 50% recorded once. The source material was blood. The receptors here all came from an older woman in good health. The CDR3 runs from the conserved cysteine through the conserved F or W. A D gene is named only where the DNA matches it firmly. A row's size may be missing; if present it is once, few, many or a size class.

J: TRBJ2-7
size: NA
V: TRBV29-1
D: NA
CDR3: CSVRGPLSSYEQYF
DNA: TGCAGCGTCCGGGGCCCGCTAAGCTCCTACGAGCAGTACTTC

J: TRBJ2-1
size: few
V: TRBV5-1
D: TRBD1
CDR3: CASSLGPRTGGRNEQFF
DNA: TGCGCCAGCAGCTTGGGACCACGAACAGGGGGGAGGAATGAGCAGTTCTTC

J: TRBJ2-5
size: NA
V: TRBV5-1
D: TRBD2
CDR3: CASSLRSGLAGNFQYF
DNA: TGCGCCAGCAGCTTGCGCTCCGGACTAGCGGGAAATTTTCAGTACTTC

J: TRBJ2-7
size: NA
V: TRBV6-5
D: NA
CDR3: CASSTPSGQYF
DNA: TGTGCCAGCAGTACCCCGTCGGGGCAGTACTTC

J: TRBJ2-7
size: NA
V: TRBV10-3
D: TRBD2
CDR3: CAISEPGLAAYEQYF
DNA: TGTGCCATCAGTGAGCCTGGACTAGCGGCCTACGAACAGTACTTC

J: TRBJ1-4
size: NA
V: TRBV15
D: NA
CDR3: CATSRDPSEKLFF
DNA: TGTGCCACCAGCAGAGACCCCAGTGAAAAACTGTTTTTT

J: TRBJ2-1
size: NA
V: TRBV11-2
D: TRBD2
CDR3: CASSLMQRETYNEQFF
DNA: TGTGCCAGCAGCTTAATGCAGCGGGAAACATACAATGAGCAGTTCTTC

J: TRBJ2-3
size: NA
V: TRBV6-5
D: NA
CDR3: CASSYLQGTDTQYF
DNA: TGTGCCAGCAGTTACCTGCAGGGCACAGATACGCAGTATTTT

J: TRBJ1-2
size: few
V: TRBV7-2
D: NA
CDR3: CASSLSAGKANYGYTF
DNA: TGTGCCAGCAGCTTATCGGCGGGGAAAGCTAACTATGGCTACACCTTC

J: TRBJ2-7
size: NA
V: TRBV5-1
D: TRBD2
CDR3: CASKTSGIHEQYF
DNA: TGCGCCAGTAAGACTAGCGGGATCCACGAGCAGTACTTC

J: TRBJ1-1
size: many
V: TRBV4-1
D: TRBD1
CDR3: CASSHLRFSRDRGAEGEAFF
DNA: TGCGCCAGCAGCCATCTACGGTTCTCCCGGGACAGAGGGGCGGAAGGTGAAGCTTTCTTT

J: TRBJ2-1
size: NA
V: TRBV11-2
D: TRBD2
CDR3: CASSRGPSGNNEQFF
DNA: TGTGCCAGCAGCCGAGGGCCTAGCGGAAACAATGAGCAGTTCTTC

J: TRBJ2-1
size: NA
V: TRBV11-2
D: NA
CDR3: CASSLWLGQNAYNEQFF
DNA: TGTGCCAGCAGCTTATGGCTAGGGCAGAATGCCTACAATGAGCAGTTCTTC

J: TRBJ2-7
size: NA
V: TRBV2
D: NA
CDR3: CAFLSDNEQYF
DNA: TGTGCCTTCTTGAGCGACAATGAGCAGTACTTC